These 9 T cell receptor beta chains came from one sample sequenced in a study of T cell repertoires in cytomegalovirus infection. No antigen has been assigned to these receptors. TCRdb redid the calling of the reads with MiXCR, one entry per CDR3 protein. The table includes approximately 1,000,000 distinct CDR3 sequences, roughly a third detected once. Specimen: cultured CD8+ T cells from PBMCs, collected from culture after CMV antigen stimulation. The receptors derive from a human donor in good health (CMV status not recorded). Some clones in this sample may be carry-over from other donors' samples.

This clonotype was recorded at least ten times. The J gene is TRBJ1-5, the V gene TRBV12-3 or TRBV12-4; D remains ambiguous. CDR3 length equals 12 residues. Trimming stripped 4 bases from V and 5 bases from J, with 6 bases between. The CDR3 DNA sequence: TGTGCCAGCAGTTCCGGTTATCAGCCCCAGCATTTT. Amino acids: CASSSGYQPQHF.

This chain connects TRBV3-1 to TRBJ2-7; the D is unclear. The CDR3 sequence is 13 residues long. From germline, CDR1 is LGHDT and CDR2 YNNKEL (reference sequence). Deletions cut 0 bases from V and 2 bases from J, with 5 bases between. The CDR3 is CASSQDVAYEQYF. The CDR3 DNA reads TGTGCCAGCAGCCAAGATGTTGCCTACGAGCAGTACTTC.

This clonotype turned up a few times. The rearrangement links TRBV7-9 to TRBJ1-1; 9 bases are shared with TRBD1. The CDR3 runs to 15 residues. The trim removed 5 bases at V and 3 bases at J, leaving 7 bases unmatched. Germline assignment: CDR1 SEHNR and CDR2 FQNEAQ (reference sequence). In nucleotides, the CDR3 is TGTGCCAGCAGCCCATGGACAGGGGAGGACACTGAAGCTTTCTTT. Its translation: CASSPWTGEDTEAFF.

The rearrangement links TRBV6-5 to TRBJ2-3, with 9 bases matching TRBD1. CDR3 length equals 15 residues. Germline CDR1 is MNHEY and CDR2 is SVGAGI. The V gene end was trimmed by 2 bases and the J gene end by 4 bases; junction bases not matched to a gene: 4. This CDR3 reads CASSYEQGAADTQYF. The CDR3 DNA follows: TGTGCCAGCAGTTACGAACAGGGGGCAGCAGATACGCAGTATTTT.

This chain connects TRBV2 to TRBJ1-2; D not certain. V lost 2 bases to trimming and J lost 3 bases, with 10 bases between them. Germline assignment: CDR1 SNHLY and CDR2 FYNNEI. This CDR3 region has 14 residues. The DNA for the CDR3 is TGTGCCAGCAGTGAACCGACGGTATACTATGGCTACACCTTC. This translates into CASSEPTVYYGYTF.

The chain uses TRBV14 and TRBJ2-7; D is uncertain. The V gene lost 6 bases and the J gene lost 2 bases, with 20 bases spanning the gap. Germline CDR1 and CDR2: SGHDN and FVKESK. The CDR3 extends over 16 amino acids. The CDR3 DNA reads as TGTGCCAGCAGTCTGGAAGACGGTTGGACCCCCTACGAGCAGTACTTC. Translating gives CASSLEDGWTPYEQYF. Complete variable domain (other parts from reference TRBV14 and TRBJ2-7): EAGVTQFPSHSVIEKGQTVTLRCDPISGHDNLYWYRRVMGKEIKFLLHFVKESKQDESGMPNNRFLAERTGGTYSTLKVQPAELEDSGVYFCASSLEDGWTPYEQYFGPGTRLTVT.

This clonotype has more than one count but fewer than ten. The rearrangement links TRBV12-3 or TRBV12-4 to TRBJ2-7; 9 bases align to TRBD2. The CDR3 has 18 residues. After removal of 5 bases from V and 2 bases from J, the junction contained 16 bases not matched to a gene. Here the CDR3 reads CASSPPIRFSGGAYEQYF. The CDR3 region has the DNA TGTGCCAGCAGTCCCCCGATTCGGTTTAGCGGGGGTGCCTACGAGCAGTACTTC.

This chain uses TRBV6-1 with TRBJ2-1; TRBD2 matches 13 bases. The J segment lost 10 bases and the V segment lost 5 bases, leaving 5 bases of the junction unmatched. CDR1 and CDR2 (germline): MNHNS, SASEGT. The CDR3 length is 14 residues. In DNA, the CDR3 is TGTGCCAGCAGTTGGACTAGCGGGGGCAGGGAGCAGTTCTTC. As protein: CASSWTSGGREQFF.

A few counts support this clonotype. The chain uses TRBV20-1 and TRBJ2-2, with TRBD2 matching over 7 bases. The CDR3 spans 12 residues. From germline, CDR1 is DFQATT and CDR2 SNEGSKA (reference sequence). With 6 bases clipped from V and 3 bases from J, the junction kept 1 base outside the gene matches. CDR3 sequence: CSAGRDTGELFF. Written as DNA, the CDR3 is TGCAGTGCGGGGAGGGACACCGGGGAGCTGTTTTTT.